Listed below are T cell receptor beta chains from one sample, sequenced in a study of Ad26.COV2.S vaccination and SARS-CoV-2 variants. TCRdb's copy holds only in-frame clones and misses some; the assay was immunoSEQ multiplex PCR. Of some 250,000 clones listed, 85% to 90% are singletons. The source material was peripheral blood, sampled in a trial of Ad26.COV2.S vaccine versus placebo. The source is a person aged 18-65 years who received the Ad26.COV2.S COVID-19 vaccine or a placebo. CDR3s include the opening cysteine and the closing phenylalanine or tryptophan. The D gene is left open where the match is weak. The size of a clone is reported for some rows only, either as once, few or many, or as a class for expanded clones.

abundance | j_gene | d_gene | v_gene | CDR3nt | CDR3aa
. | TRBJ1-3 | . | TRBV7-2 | TGTGCCAGCACCTCCCAGCTCGGAGACTCTGGAAACACCATATATTTT | CASTSQLGDSGNTIYF
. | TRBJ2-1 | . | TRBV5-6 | TGTGCCAGCAGCTTGTCCAATGAGCAGTTCTTC | CASSLSNEQFF
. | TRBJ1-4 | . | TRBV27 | TGTGCCAGCAGTTCGGGGTTCGGGAATGAAAAACTGTTTTTT | CASSSGFGNEKLFF
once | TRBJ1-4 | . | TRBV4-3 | TGCGCCAGCAGCCAAGGGCACAGGAATAATGAAAAACTGTTTTTT | CASSQGHRNNEKLFF
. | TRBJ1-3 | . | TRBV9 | TGTGCCAGCAGCGTAGAGGGAGGGACTGGAAACACCATATATTTT | CASSVEGGTGNTIYF
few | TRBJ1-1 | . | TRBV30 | TGTGCCTGGAGTCGGTGGGGGGGCGAGGCGAACACTGAAGCTTTCTTT | CAWSRWGGEANTEAFF
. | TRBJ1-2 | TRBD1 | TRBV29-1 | TGCAGCGTCCCAGGGGGCGCGGGAGGCTACACCTTC | CSVPGGAGGYTF
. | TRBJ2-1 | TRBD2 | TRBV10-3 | TGTGCCATCAGTGAGTCAGGTAGCGGGGGAGTCAATGAGCAGTTCTTC | CAISESGSGGVNEQFF
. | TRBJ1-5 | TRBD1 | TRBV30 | TGTGCCTGGAGTACGACAGGGGGCGCGGGTCAGCCCCAGCATTTT | CAWSTTGGAGQPQHF
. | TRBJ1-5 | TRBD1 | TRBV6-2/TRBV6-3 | TGTGCCAGCAGTGACAGGGTTGGCAATCAGCCCCAGCATTTT | CASSDRVGNQPQHF
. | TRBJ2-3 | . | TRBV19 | TGTGCCAGTAGTATAGGTCTAGCAGACAAGGATACGCAGTATTTT | CASSIGLADKDTQYF
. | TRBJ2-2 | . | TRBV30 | TGTGCCTGGAGGGGGCAGGGTCCCGGGGAGCTGTTTTTT | CAWRGQGPGELFF
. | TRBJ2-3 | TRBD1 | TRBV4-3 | TGCGCCAGCAGCCAAGAGGGGACAGGAGGAAGGACAGATACGCAGTATTTT | CASSQEGTGGRTDTQYF
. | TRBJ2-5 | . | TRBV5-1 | TGCGCCAGCAGCTTGAGACATCAAGAGACCCAGTACTTC | CASSLRHQETQYF
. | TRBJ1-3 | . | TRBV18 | TGTGCCAGCTCACCAGTGGACGGCTCTGGAAACACCATATATTTT | CASSPVDGSGNTIYF
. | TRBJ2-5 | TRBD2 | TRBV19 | TGTGCCAGTAGTATGCTAGCGGGAAGGGAGACCCAGTACTTC | CASSMLAGRETQYF
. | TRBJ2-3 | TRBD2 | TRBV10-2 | TGCGCCAGCATCCTAGCGGGAGCGTGGACAGATACGCAGTATTTT | CASILAGAWTDTQYF
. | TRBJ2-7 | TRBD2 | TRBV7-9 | TGTGCCAGCAGCTTAAGCGGGAACGAGCAGTACTTC | CASSLSGNEQYF
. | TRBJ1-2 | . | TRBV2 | TGTGCCAGCAGTGAAGCGCAAAGAGGGGGATACGGCTACACCTTC | CASSEAQRGGYGYTF
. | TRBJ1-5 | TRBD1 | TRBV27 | TGTGCCAGTAGTTCCGGGACAGGGGGCAATCAGCCCCAGCATTTT | CASSSGTGGNQPQHF
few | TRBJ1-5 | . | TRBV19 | TGTGCCAGTAACGAGGGTTCTAGCAATCAGCCCCAGCATTTT | CASNEGSSNQPQHF
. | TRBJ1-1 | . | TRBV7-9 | TGTGCCAGCAGCTTAGCCTCGTTGAACACTGAAGCTTTCTTT | CASSLASLNTEAFF